Listed below are T cell receptor beta chains from one sample, sequenced in a study of T cells in Graves' hyperthyroidism and ophthalmopathy. Using its own MiXCR run on the multiplex PCR reads, TCRdb lists one record per CDR3 protein. The sample comprises a few hundred thousand distinct CDR3 sequences, 15% to 20% of which are singletons, and 44% rests with the top ten. Sequenced: blood. Receptor source: a man aged 40-50 years with Graves' hyperthyroidism. Each CDR3 is given with its conserved first and last residue. The D gene is left open where the match is weak. The size of a clone is reported for some rows only, either as once, few or many, or as a class for expanded clones.

TRBJ1-2,NA,NA,10,TRBV20-1,TGCAGTGCTGGGTTATCCGGCTACACCTTC,CSAGLSGYTF
TRBJ1-1,few,NA,15,TRBV19,TGTGCCAGTAGTATCGTCCCAGGGATGAACACTGAAGCTTTCTTT,CASSIVPGMNTEAFF
TRBJ2-1,many,TRBD1,15,TRBV20-1,TGCAGTGCTACTAAGGGACAGGGGTCACTGAATGAGCAGTTCTTC,CSATKGQGSLNEQFF
TRBJ2-7,many,TRBD2,14,TRBV18,TGTGCCAGCTCACCCAATGGGGGGGCCTACGAGCAGTACTTC,CASSPNGGAYEQYF
TRBJ1-2,NA,TRBD1,13,TRBV6-2/TRBV6-3,TGTGCCAGCAGGGTAACAGGGGTGAGAAGCTACACCTTC,CASRVTGVRSYTF
TRBJ2-3,NA,NA,15,TRBV18,TGTGCCAGCTCACCAGGAGCAGGGCGAACAGATACGCAGTATTTT,CASSPGAGRTDTQYF
TRBJ1-2,NA,NA,12,TRBV14,TGTGCCAGCAGCCCGAACTACTATGGCTACACCTTC,CASSPNYYGYTF
TRBJ2-3,many,NA,15,TRBV5-1,TGCGCCAGCAGTAACGGGGCACTAGTCACAGATACGCAGTATTTT,CASSNGALVTDTQYF
TRBJ2-5,many,NA,12,TRBV20-1,TGCAGTGCACGAAGAGGGCAAGAGACCCAGTACTTC,CSARRGQETQYF
TRBJ2-1,many,TRBD1,14,TRBV9,TGTGCCAGCAGCGTAGCTCCGACAGGGACTGAGCAGTTCTTC,CASSVAPTGTEQFF
TRBJ2-1,many,NA,15,TRBV7-8,TGTGCCAGCAGCCGCGCCTTCAACTCCTACAATGAGCAGTTCTTC,CASSRAFNSYNEQFF